This T cell receptor beta chain is drawn from a study of breast tumors, draining lymph nodes, adjacent tissues. General observations from the study: Tumors had less TCR diversity than lymph nodes, more than nontumor tissue. Luminal-like breast cancer showed significantly greater tumor-nontumor repertoire similarity than basal-like breast cancer did. Tumor T cell lymph node origin was a supported hypothesis, not proven.

This CDR3 comprises 15 residues. Germline V lookup: CDR1 MNHNY, CDR2 SVGAGI (reference sequence). V lost 10 bases, J lost 4 bases, and 19 bases lay in between. This clonotype was counted many times. The antigen is unknown. TCRdb independently ran MiXCR on the multiplex PCR reads; one entry per CDR3 protein. The profile shows some 65,000 distinct CDR3 sequences, around 43% of them singletons. The chain employs TRBV6-6 and TRBJ2-2, with D perhaps given as TRBD1 or TRBD2 (5 bases each). Sequencing input: breast tumor tissue. This TCR derives from a female donor with breast cancer. Some clones in this sample may be carry-over from other donors' samples. The CDR3 bases are TGTGCCATCCCCCGGGGACCCTGGAGCACCGGGGAGCTGTTTTTT. This gives the protein CAIPRGPWSTGELFF.